The entry below gives a single T cell receptor (beta chain) sequence along with its context. What it recognizes is unknown. This sample was included in a study of cytomegalovirus exposure and HLA in healthy donors. Findings and limits, study-wide: TCR sequences were mostly rare, though some public TCRs occurred in many donors. The listing of roughly 160 TCR beta chains classed them as cytomegalovirus-associated. Three CMV-associated chains proved CMV antigen-specific in vitro.

Germline loops: CDR1 SGHRS, CDR2 YFSETQ. The CDR3 sequence is 15 residues long. Trimming removed 3 bases from V and 5 bases from J; junction bases left unmatched: 5. PCR amplification relied on 60 Vbeta primers (plus 13 Jbeta primers). Per the original methods: As a later analysis found, there were roughly 80 million unique TCR beta chains, of which roughly 11 million were shared. TCRdb's copy holds only in-frame clones and misses some; the assay was immunoSEQ multiplex PCR. V and J calls plus clone size are reproduced from that table; the DNA served to infer D and trimming. This table has over 70,000 clones, more than 70% appearing once.

The TCR was taken from a man younger than 30 in good health and CMV-seronegative. The V and J genes are TRBV5-1 and TRBJ2-5; TRBD1 matches at 12 bases. The sample was PBMCs. The CDR3 region has the DNA TGCGCCAGCAGCTCCGGGACAGGGGGCGATGAGACCCAGTACTTC. It yields the protein CASSSGTGGDETQYF.